Here is one T cell receptor beta chain with its context. With 7 bases removed from V and 10 bases from J, the gap between germline ends came to 17 bases. The CDR3 consists of 14 residues. Germline CDR1 reads MNHEY; CDR2 reads SVGAGI. The entry originates in a study of T cell responses to AZD1222 COVID-19 vaccine. Sequencing used immunoSEQ multiplex PCR; TCRdb keeps in-frame clones, though not all of them. The sample shows about 110,000 clones, approximately 90% of them seen only once. The sequence was collected from an adult in good health. This specimen was peripheral blood, taken on day 0 of AZD1222 vaccination. The chain employs TRBV6-5 and TRBJ1-6, with a tentative D call TRBD1 (6 bases). This CDR3 is CASKPPGGFSPLHF. Written as DNA, the CDR3 is TGTGCCAGCAAGCCGCCGGGGGGCTTCTCACCCCTCCACTTT.